This passage covers 17 T cell receptor beta chains from one sample sequenced in a study of blood T cell repertoires in COVID-19. Some clones are missing from TCRdb's copy, which holds only in-frame ones; the method was immunoSEQ multiplex PCR. The sample holds 150,000 to 200,000 clones; almost 80% are singletons and the top ten take 15% to 20%. Input material: peripheral blood. The receptors here all came from a man in his 60s with active or convalescent COVID-19.

In the case of this clone: The same CDR3 also results from other DNA sequences found in this sample. The chain joins TRBV18 to TRBJ1-1; D not certain. CDR1 and CDR2 from the germline V gene are KGHSH and LQKENI. CDR3 length: 12 amino acids. Deletions cut 2 bases from V and 3 bases from J, with 4 bases between. CDR3 protein: CASSPTDTEAFF. DNA of the CDR3: TGTGCCAGCTCACCAACGGACACTGAAGCTTTCTTT.

This sequence joins TRBV9 and TRBJ2-1, with D possibly TRBD2 on 5 matching bases. Germline V gene sequence: CDR1 SGDLS, CDR2 YYNGEE. The V gene lost 4 bases and the J gene lost 6 bases, with 17 bases spanning the gap. This CDR3 has 15 amino acids. In DNA form, the CDR3 reads TGTGCCAGCAGCTCCGACGGGAAGGACGTCAATGAGCAGTTCTTC. Translated: CASSSDGKDVNEQFF.

In regard to this clone: A junction end diverges from the germline sequence, so it may reflect a read error. J is TRBJ2-1 and V is TRBV19; perhaps TRBD2 as D (5 bases). The germline V gene encodes CDR1 LNHDA and CDR2 SQIVND (reference sequence). The CDR3 spans 13 residues. The CDR3 DNA is TGTGCCAGTAACCCTGACTACGGCAATCAGCAGTTCTTC. Its protein is CASNPDYGNQQFF.

The gene calls are TRBV7-8 and TRBJ2-4; 8 bases fit TRBD1. Germline-derived CDR1 and CDR2 are SGHVS and FQNEAQ. The length of the CDR3 is 13 residues. The junction had 1 base not matched to a gene; V was cut back by 5 bases and J by 4 bases. The CDR3: CASSRQGKNIQYF. CDR3 DNA: TGTGCCAGCAGCCGACAGGGGAAAAACATTCAGTACTTC.

This chain connects TRBV28 to TRBJ2-1; 8 bases align to TRBD2. CDR1 and CDR2 from the germline V gene are MDHEN and SYDVKM. The CDR3 runs 16 residues. The V gene end was trimmed by 8 bases and the J gene end by 5 bases; junction bases not matched to a gene: 14. The DNA of the CDR3 is TGTGCCAGCCCCCCCCTCGGGGGGGGTGAGAACAATGAGCAGTTCTTC. This gives the protein CASPPLGGGENNEQFF.

The chain carries TRBV3-1 (or the pseudogene TRBV3-2) and TRBJ1-1; D unresolved. Germline V gene lookup returns CDR1 LGHDT and CDR2 YNNKEL (reference sequence). V was cut by 2 bases and J by 8 bases, with 15 bases left in between. CDR3 length: 14 residues. CDR3 bases: TGTGCCAGCAGCCAATCGAGAACAGCTCTCGAAGCTTTCTTT. Translating gives CASSQSRTALEAFF.

Here the CDR3 reads CASSSGGTEAFF. CDR3 bases: TGTGCCAGCAGTTCAGGGGGCACTGAAGCTTTCTTT. V and J are TRBV12-3 or TRBV12-4 and TRBJ1-1; 7 bases align to TRBD1. The CDR3 extends over 12 amino acids. Trimming took 4 bases from V and 4 from J; bases not matched to a gene: 0.

In its sample, this clone was seen a few times. The chain uses TRBV29-1 and TRBJ1-3, with D perhaps matching TRBD1 (5 bases). Germline-derived CDR1 and CDR2 are SQVTM and ANQGSEA. V was pared by 0 bases and J by 4 bases, with 10 bases between. This CDR3 has 14 residues. The CDR3 nucleotides are TGCAGCGTTGAAGATCCAGGGAAAGGAAACACCATATATTTT. This gives the protein CSVEDPGKGNTIYF.

The chain combines TRBV5-6 with TRBJ1-1, with D perhaps matching TRBD1 (5 bases). Trimming shortened V by 2 bases and J by 1 base, and 9 bases separated the two germline ends. This CDR3 is 14 amino acids long. Germline V gene lookup returns CDR1 SGHDT and CDR2 YYEEEE. CDR3 nucleotides: TGTGCCAGCAGCTTATCAGGGTCGAACACTGAAGCTTTCTTT. This codes for CASSLSGSNTEAFF.

The chain couples TRBV10-3 to TRBJ2-7, with TRBD2 matching over 7 bases. Germline CDR1 ENHRY, CDR2 SYGVKD. The CDR3 is 13 amino acids. Germline trimming cut 9 bases from V and 4 bases from J; bases unmatched to any gene: 9. This CDR3 is CAIGLAGVYEQYF. DNA of the CDR3: TGTGCCATTGGGTTGGCGGGAGTGTACGAGCAGTACTTC.

This clone occurred once. CDR3 sequence (DNA): TGTGCCAGCAGCGTGGGACTAGCGGGAGGAGGGACAGATACGCAGTATTTT. This sequence encodes CASSVGLAGGGTDTQYF. V and J are TRBV5-4 and TRBJ2-3; 15 positions match TRBD2. The trim removed 4 bases at V and 3 bases at J, leaving 6 bases unmatched. The CDR3 is 17 amino acids. The V gene's germline CDR1 is SGHNT and CDR2 YYREEE (reference sequence). The entire variable domain, with the rest obtained from reference TRBV5-4 and TRBJ2-3, is as follows: ETGVTQSPTHLIKTRGQQVTLRCSSQSGHNTVSWYQQALGQGPQFIFQYYREEENGRGNFPPRFSGLQFPNYSSELNVNALELDDSALYLCASSVGLAGGGTDTQYFGPGTRLTVL.

This chain connects TRBV3-1 (or the pseudogene TRBV3-2) to TRBJ1-1, with D hard to call. The CDR3 totals 17 residues. From germline, CDR1 is LGHDT and CDR2 YNNKEL (reference sequence). The germline V and J ends were trimmed by 2 bases and 0 bases, with 16 bases remaining between them. The CDR3, as DNA: TGTGCCAGCAGCCAAAATTTAATAGGCGGGGTGAACACTGAAGCTTTCTTT. Translated: CASSQNLIGGVNTEAFF.

The CDR3 DNA is TGTGCCAGCAGTGATTGGACAGGAAGCAATCAGCCCCAGCATTTT. It codes for CASSDWTGSNQPQHF. V and J are TRBV6-1 and TRBJ1-5; the match to TRBD1 covers 7 bases. CDR1 is MNHNS and CDR2 is SASEGT in the germline V gene. CDR3 length: 15 amino acids. Germline trimming cut 3 bases from V and 1 base from J; bases unmatched to any gene: 3.

The rearrangement links TRBV7-2 to TRBJ1-6; D gene uncertain. V was cut by 5 bases and J by 10 bases, with 12 bases left in between. CDR3 length: 13 residues. Per germline, CDR1 SGHTA and CDR2 FQGNSA. The CDR3 reads CASSDLLLSPLHF. The CDR3 DNA reads TGTGCCAGCAGCGATTTACTGCTCTCACCCCTCCACTTT.

This clone was seen a few times. The CDR3 is CASSLAQWDRKPSSYEQYF. CDR3 nucleotide sequence: TGTGCCAGCAGCTTAGCGCAATGGGACAGGAAACCAAGCTCCTACGAGCAGTACTTC. The rearrangement uses TRBV7-7 and TRBJ2-7, with TRBD1 matching over 8 bases. The CDR3 has 19 residues. The trim removed 0 bases at V and 0 bases at J, leaving 13 bases unmatched. Looked up from germline, CDR1 is SSHAT and CDR2 is FNYEAQ (reference sequence). The full variable domain, rest sourced from reference TRBV7-7 and TRBJ2-7, is GAGVSQSPRYKVTKRGQDVTLRCDPISSHATLYWYQQALGQGPEFLTYFNYEAQPDKSGLPSDRFSAERPEGSISTLTIQRTEQRDSAMYRCASSLAQWDRKPSSYEQYFGPGTRLTVT.

V and J are TRBV5-6 and TRBJ2-2, with 11 bases fitting TRBD1. This CDR3 comprises 17 residues. CDR1 and CDR2 (germline): SGHDT, YYEEEE. V lost 4 bases to trimming and J lost 1 base; unmatched junction nucleotides: 6. CDR3 DNA sequence: TGTGCCAGCAGCCAGGACAGGGGGCATATGAACACCGGGGAGCTGTTTTTT. Translation gives CASSQDRGHMNTGELFF. Together with reference TRBV5-6 and TRBJ2-2, the CDR3 gives the full variable domain: DAGVTQSPTHLIKTRGQQVTLRCSPKSGHDTVSWYQQALGQGPQFIFQYYEEEERQRGNFPDRFSGHQFPNYSSELNVNALLLGDSALYLCASSQDRGHMNTGELFFGEGSRLTVL.

V usage is TRBV3-1 (or the pseudogene TRBV3-2) and J usage is TRBJ1-4; 12 bases map to TRBD1. CDR3 length: 18 residues. J was trimmed by 5 bases and V by 1 base; bases with no gene match: 8. Germline CDR1 reads LGHDT; CDR2 reads YNNKEL (reference sequence). The CDR3 here is CASSQGRGTGGGNEKLFF. Here the CDR3 DNA reads TGTGCCAGCAGCCAAGGCAGAGGGACAGGGGGCGGAAATGAAAAACTGTTTTTT.